The sequence of this T cell receptor beta chain was determined in a study of shared clonotypes between healthy human individuals. Study summary: Serving as donors were a couple of women and a few men, whose ages spanned 18 to 49.

Sequenced by immunoSEQ multiplex PCR; TCRdb stores in-frame clones only, minus some. Of a few million clones in the sample, 93% were seen once. The TCR was taken from a young man in good health. Some clones in this sample may be carry-over from other donors' samples. The sequenced sample consisted of naive CD4+ T cells from PBMCs. Subset specified: CD45RA+ positively selected.

CDR3 DNA: TGTGCCAGCAGCCCCGGACAGGGTAGAGAGACCCAGTACTTC. Its translation: CASSPGQGRETQYF. The rearrangement uses TRBV7-2 and TRBJ2-5, with 8 bases identical to TRBD1. The V gene end was trimmed by 5 bases and the J gene end by 4 bases; junction bases not matched to a gene: 6. The germline CDR1 and CDR2 sequences are SGHTA and FQGNSA. This CDR3 is 14 amino acids long.